The T cell receptor beta chain under discussion was sequenced for a study of PD-L1 blockade in urothelial cancer. Overall study context: The median T cell count in blood samples was some 140,000.

Data came from immunoSEQ multiplex PCR; TCRdb stores just in-frame clones and leaves some out. The sample lists over 40,000 clones; around 80% were seen once. This clone was counted only a few times. One junction end does not reproduce the germline sequence, and a read error may be involved. Germline V gene lookup returns CDR1 SQVTM and CDR2 ANQGSEA. This CDR3 has 11 amino acids. This receptor was taken from a man aged 65 to 85 with urothelial cancer. Sequenced here: PBMCs, sampled around atezolizumab (anti-PD-L1) treatment. The chain has TRBV29-1 and TRBJ1-1; a weak D match, TRBD1 (6 bases). This chain's CDR3 is CSVEDSGAGRF. The CDR3 DNA reads TGCAGCGTTGAGGACAGCGGGGCGGGGAGGTTT. The whole variable domain, remainder taken from reference TRBV29-1 and TRBJ1-1, is SAVISQKPSRDICQRGTSLTIQCQVDSQVTMMFWYRQQPGQSLTLIATANQGSEATYESGFVIDKFPISRPNLTFSTLTVSNMSPEDSSIYLCSVEDSGAGRFGQGTRLTVV.